Detailed here is one T cell receptor (beta chain). Methods used by the authors: The authors estimated nucleated cell counts from reference gene primer amplification. The assay was immunoSEQ multiplex PCR, and TCRdb's table has in-frame clones only and misses some. V, J and clone size were drawn from that table, and D and trimming were deduced from the DNA. The sample contains hundreds of thousands of clones, about 88% of which appear only once. This entry belongs to a study of blood T cell repertoires in COVID-19. Study-level background: Sources were T cells, B-cell-depleted T cells, or PBMCs; the material itself was cDNA or gDNA.

The CDR3 length is 15 residues. V dropped 3 bases and J dropped 1; count of bases not matched to a gene: 0. CDR1 and CDR2 (germline): LGHNA, YNFKEQ. The chain joins TRBV4-2 to TRBJ1-5; 10 nucleotides match TRBD1. This sequence originates from a man between 65 and 85 years old with acute or convalescent COVID-19. Material: peripheral blood. In nucleotides, the CDR3 is TGTGCCAGCAGCCAGACAGGGGGCAGCAATCAGCCCCAGCATTTT. It codes for CASSQTGGSNQPQHF.